Following are 7 T cell receptor beta chains from one sample sequenced in a study of shared T cell receptors in the human thymus. Profiling relied on immunoSEQ multiplex PCR, and the TCRdb table lists in-frame clones only, not all of them. The table lists about 380,000 clones, approximately 95% of them singletons. The sequenced material came from thymocytes. These receptors all stem from a human donor.

The chain is built from TRBV27 and TRBJ2-7, with 10 bases that match TRBD2. This CDR3 spans 18 amino acids. The germline CDR1 and CDR2 sequences are MNHEY and SMNVEV (reference sequence). The trim removed 1 base at V and 6 bases at J, leaving 15 bases unmatched. CDR3 region: CASSLLGLAGAPGGEQYF. The CDR3 nucleotides read TGTGCCAGCAGTTTATTAGGTCTAGCGGGAGCCCCAGGCGGCGAGCAGTACTTC.

The J gene is TRBJ1-4, the V gene TRBV14, with TRBD1 as a possible D gene (6 bases). The V end lost 0 bases, the J end lost 3 bases, and 8 bases lay between the germline ends. This CDR3 has 15 residues. The germline gives CDR1 SGHDN, CDR2 FVKESK. CDR3 loop: CASSQEGGPNEKLFF. The CDR3 DNA reads TGTGCCAGCAGCCAAGAGGGGGGCCCTAATGAAAAACTGTTTTTT.

The chain combines TRBV5-5 with TRBJ1-4; 7 bases line up with TRBD1. This CDR3 comprises 16 residues. Germline V gene lookup returns CDR1 SGHKS and CDR2 YYEKEE (reference sequence). V gave up 4 bases and J gave up 3 bases; unmatched junction bases: 9. CDR3 DNA sequence: TGTGCCAGCAGCCCCATAGACAGGGCAGCTAATGAAAAACTGTTTTTT. Amino acid sequence: CASSPIDRAANEKLFF.

The J gene is TRBJ1-5, the V gene TRBV28; tentative D call: TRBD1 (5 bases). From germline, CDR1 is MDHEN and CDR2 SYDVKM. The CDR3 is made up of 16 amino acids. V lost 3 bases and J lost 2, with 14 bases in between. This CDR3 is CASSLGWGKGNQPQHF. CDR3 bases: TGTGCCAGCAGTTTGGGATGGGGGAAGGGCAATCAGCCCCAGCATTTT.

The chain employs TRBV30 and TRBJ1-3, with D perhaps matching TRBD1 (6 bases). Germline CDR1 and CDR2: GTSNPN and SVGIG (reference sequence). V lost 0 bases and J 4 bases, leaving 16 bases between the germline ends. The CDR3 runs 16 residues. CDR3 DNA sequence: TGTGCCTGGAGTGTATTGATGGGGGGACAAGGAAACACCATATATTTT. Translating it yields CAWSVLMGGQGNTIYF. Filled out from reference TRBV30 and TRBJ1-3, the complete variable domain reads SQTIHQWPATLVQPVGSPLSLECTVEGTSNPNLYWYRQAAGRGLQLLFYSVGIGQISSEVPQNLSASRPQDRQFILSSKKLLLSDSGFYLCAWSVLMGGQGNTIYFGEGSWLTVV.

The V gene is TRBV5-1, the J gene TRBJ1-4; D gene uncertain. CDR1 is SGHRS, CDR2 YFSETQ, per germline. The CDR3 is 12 amino acids. V lost 5 bases and J lost 8, with 10 bases in between. Here the CDR3 reads CASSELREKLFF. The CDR3 nucleotides are TGCGCCAGCAGTGAATTAAGGGAAAAACTGTTTTTT.

V is TRBV28 and J is TRBJ1-3; tentatively, D is TRBD1 (6 bases). The CDR3 is 17 residues long. The germline V gene encodes CDR1 MDHEN and CDR2 SYDVKM. V lost 2 bases and J lost 4, with 18 bases in between. CDR3 amino acids: CASSLGVRAGAGNTIYF. The CDR3, as DNA: TGTGCCAGCAGTTTAGGAGTCAGGGCAGGGGCGGGAAACACCATATATTTT.